These T cell receptor beta chains were read from a single sample in a study of neurological immune-mediated disorders. Via MiXCR, TCRdb re-called the 5' RACE reads, giving one row per CDR3 protein. The sample carries tens of thousands of distinct CDR3 sequences, 4.5% to 5.5% recorded once. Source material: PBMCs. The receptor set was obtained from a man younger than 40 with multiple sclerosis. CDR3s include the opening cysteine and the closing phenylalanine or tryptophan. D genes are given only for firm matches. Size values are once, few and many counts, or a class for expanded clones, and some rows have none.

V gene	clone size	J gene	D gene	CDR3 protein	CDR3 DNA
TRBV5-6	many	TRBJ1-4	-	CASSMIESGEKLFF	TGTGCCAGCAGCATGATAGAATCCGGGGAAAAACTGTTTTTT
TRBV4-1	-	TRBJ1-6	-	CASSNNPVVRPYNSPLHF	TGCGCCAGCAGCAACAATCCGGTTGTACGGCCCTATAATTCACCCCTACACTTT
TRBV6-5	many	TRBJ1-1	-	CASSRQAMNTEAFF	TGTGCCAGCAGCCGACAGGCTATGAACACTGAAGCTTTCTTT
TRBV20-1	many	TRBJ1-3	-	CSARDRYNSGNTIYF	TGCAGTGCTAGGGACAGATACAACTCTGGAAACACCATATATTTT
TRBV2	few	TRBJ1-2	-	CASSENGGYTF	TGTGCCAGCAGTGAGAACGGCGGCTACACCTTC
TRBV20-1	many	TRBJ2-3	-	CSARAPGLTGDTQYF	TGCAGTGCTAGAGCACCGGGCTTAACAGGGGATACGCAGTATTTT
TRBV6-5	-	TRBJ1-5	-	CASSPTSRWRNQPQHF	TGTGCCAGCAGTCCCACGTCCAGGTGGCGAAATCAGCCCCAGCATTTT
TRBV18	many	TRBJ2-2	-	CASSPTTIREPELFF	TGTGCCAGCTCACCAACCACAATCAGGGAACCGGAGCTGTTTTTT
TRBV7-6	-	TRBJ1-1	-	CATRNPYRYTEAFF	TGTGCCACCCGTAACCCTTATAGGTACACTGAAGCTTTCTTT
TRBV5-5	many	TRBJ2-2	TRBD2	CASSWGIPGGTTGELFF	TGTGCCAGCAGCTGGGGTATACCCGGGGGGACGACCGGGGAGCTGTTTTTT
TRBV4-1	few	TRBJ1-3	-	CASSQANGQTGNTIYF	TGCGCCAGCAGCCAGGCCAATGGCCAGACTGGAAACACCATATATTTT
TRBV10-3	-	TRBJ2-1	TRBD2	CAISETSVGYNEQFF	TGTGCCATCAGTGAGACTAGCGTCGGCTACAATGAGCAGTTCTTC
TRBV20-1	few	TRBJ2-3	-	CSATLAVVHTDTQYF	TGCAGTGCTACCTTAGCGGTTGTCCACACAGATACGCAGTATTTT
TRBV3-1	-	TRBJ2-5	-	CASSQRLGQGTKETQYF	TGTGCCAGCAGCCAGAGGCTAGGGCAGGGGACAAAAGAGACCCAGTACTTC
TRBV5-1	-	TRBJ2-5	-	CASSLGHTRQETQYF	TGCGCCAGCAGCTTGGGACACACGAGACAAGAGACCCAGTACTTC
TRBV12-3/TRBV12-4	many	TRBJ1-2	-	CASSLAGTGGYTF	TGTGCCAGCAGTTTAGCGGGGACGGGGGGCTACACCTTC
TRBV7-9	many	TRBJ1-6	-	CASSPGQTNSPLHF	TGTGCCAGCAGCCCCGGACAGACTAATTCACCCCTCCACTTT
TRBV3-1	many	TRBJ2-7	-	CASSPPRRSYEQYF	TGTGCCAGCAGCCCGCCTCGGCGGTCCTACGAGCAGTACTTC
TRBV24-1	many	TRBJ1-1	TRBD1	CATRETGGASEAFF	TGTGCCACCAGGGAGACAGGGGGCGCATCTGAAGCTTTCTTT
TRBV5-1	many	TRBJ2-3	TRBD1	CASTPRRQGPDTQYF	TGCGCCAGCACCCCGCGCAGACAGGGTCCAGATACGCAGTATTTT
TRBV30	few	TRBJ2-7	-	CAWSVHGGYEQYF	TGTGCCTGGAGTGTACACGGTGGATACGAGCAGTACTTC
TRBV21-1	many	TRBJ2-1	-	CASSKGKRQGNYNEQFF	TGTGCCAGCAGCAAAGGAAAAAGGCAGGGTAACTACAATGAGCAGTTCTTC
TRBV27	many	TRBJ2-1	-	CASSFSGYNEQFF	TGTGCCAGCAGTTTTTCGGGCTACAATGAGCAGTTCTTC
TRBV6-5	many	TRBJ2-7	-	CASSYLGTEQYF	TGTGCCAGCAGTTACTTGGGAACAGAGCAGTACTTC
TRBV5-1	few	TRBJ2-6	-	CASSEGSGANVLTF	TGCGCCAGCAGCGAGGGGTCTGGGGCCAACGTCCTGACTTTC
TRBV11-2	-	TRBJ1-1	-	CASSPLRDREAFF	TGTGCCAGCAGCCCCCTACGTGACAGAGAAGCTTTCTTT
TRBV5-1	-	TRBJ2-1	-	CASSLEQSSYNEQFF	TGCGCCAGCAGCTTGGAGCAGAGCTCCTACAATGAGCAGTTCTTC
TRBV5-1	few	TRBJ1-1	-	CASSLRQVGLHTEAFF	TGCGCCAGCAGCTTGCGGCAGGTCGGATTGCACACTGAAGCTTTCTTT
TRBV5-1	many	TRBJ1-3	-	CASSLLPSAGGNTIYF	TGCGCCAGCAGTTTGTTACCTTCCGCAGGCGGAAACACCATATATTTT
TRBV28	many	TRBJ1-1	-	CASSPARPIEAFF	TGTGCCAGCAGCCCGGCCAGGCCCATTGAAGCTTTCTTT
TRBV3-1	many	TRBJ1-2	-	CASSQGGGYTF	TGTGCCAGCAGCCAAGGCGGCGGCTACACCTTC
TRBV5-1	many	TRBJ2-1	-	CASSLGGRNNEQFF	TGCGCCAGCAGCTTGGGGGGCAGAAACAATGAGCAGTTCTTC
TRBV4-1	-	TRBJ2-1	TRBD2	CASSQGGRGHEQFF	TGCGCCAGCAGCCAAGGCGGGAGAGGGCATGAGCAGTTCTTC
TRBV6-5	many	TRBJ2-5	TRBD1	CASSYNSGGQETQYF	TGTGCCAGCAGTTACAATTCAGGGGGCCAAGAGACCCAGTACTTC
TRBV4-2	few	TRBJ2-7	-	CASSQVHGGYEQYF	TGTGCCAGCAGCCAAGTGCATGGCGGCTACGAGCAGTACTTC
TRBV10-3	many	TRBJ1-1	TRBD1	CAISVTGTTEAFF	TGTGCCATCAGCGTGACAGGGACCACTGAAGCTTTCTTT
TRBV20-1	many	TRBJ1-1	-	CSASASGDTEAFF	TGCAGTGCTAGTGCTTCGGGGGACACTGAAGCTTTCTTT
TRBV20-1	many	TRBJ1-1	-	CSARDLGGSDTEAFF	TGCAGTGCTAGAGATCTGGGGGGCAGTGACACTGAAGCTTTCTTT
TRBV7-2	many	TRBJ2-4	-	CASSDRGNIQYF	TGTGCCAGCAGCGATCGGGGAAACATTCAGTACTTC